This section outlines one T cell receptor beta chain sequence together with its context. Its antigen is undetermined. Repertoires were generated with immunoSEQ multiplex PCR, while TCRdb's copy carries only in-frame clones and drops some. The data show about 240,000 clones, about 83% seen once. This record belongs to a study of cytomegalovirus exposure and HLA in healthy donors. Study-level findings and limits: High specificity and sensitivity for cytomegalovirus status were reported for the classifier.

Looked up from germline, CDR1 is LGHNA and CDR2 is YSLEER. The CDR3 loop spans 17 amino acids. J was trimmed by 2 bases and V by 0 bases; bases with no gene match: 7. This clonotype originated in a man aged 18 to 30 in good health and CMV-seronegative. The V call is TRBV4-3, the J call TRBJ2-1; 7 bases agree with TRBD2. The sequenced sample was PBMCs. The CDR3 DNA reads TGCGCCAGCAGCCAAGAGGTGGCGGGAGAGGCCTACAATGAGCAGTTCTTC. It codes for CASSQEVAGEAYNEQFF.